This T cell receptor (beta chain) comes out of a study of T cells in Graves' hyperthyroidism and ophthalmopathy. The study's findings and limits: Most thyroid clonotypes with frequency above 0.001 were detected in blood.

This clonotype turned up a few times. The antigen is not known. Amplification of TCR beta CDR3 regions used RNA as the template. With the HTBI primer set, the TCR CDR3 went through a first round of RT-PCR. Via MiXCR, TCRdb re-called the multiplex PCR reads, giving one row per CDR3 protein. The table lists a few hundred thousand distinct CDR3 sequences, 15% to 19% of them singletons. V was cut by 5 bases and J by 8 bases, with 13 bases left in between. Germline V gene sequence: CDR1 SEHNR, CDR2 FQNEAQ (reference sequence). CDR3 length: 13 amino acids. In patients aged 18 to 65, hyperthyroidism was newly diagnosed, with duration under 2 months. Diagnoses rested on clinical symptoms, serum thyroxine and TRAb, thyroid ultrasound and orbital computed tomography.

Sequencing was carried out using blood. This chain links TRBV7-9 with TRBJ2-1; D perhaps matches TRBD2 (6 bases). This receptor was obtained from a woman aged 25 to 45 with Graves' hyperthyroidism. In DNA, the CDR3 is TGTGCCAGCAGCCACGGGGAGGTTTATGAGCAGTTCTTC. This sequence encodes CASSHGEVYEQFF.